The 27 T cell receptor beta chains reported below all come from one sample, sequenced in a study of cytomegalovirus exposure and HLA in healthy donors. The PCR contained 60 Vbeta and 13 Jbeta primers. Measured with immunoSEQ multiplex PCR; TCRdb has only the in-frame clones, and not every one. The repertoire has 84,000 or so clones, over 75% of them found once; the top ten carry 3% to 3.5%. Sequencing used PBMCs. These receptors were taken from a man aged 50-59 years in good health and CMV-seronegative.

The rearrangement joins TRBV7-6 to TRBJ2-7; TRBD2 agrees at 7 bases. Germline V gene sequence: CDR1 SGHVS, CDR2 FNYEAQ. V dropped 3 bases and J dropped 5; count of bases not matched to a gene: 4. This CDR3 spans 13 amino acids. The CDR3 is CASSFGAGNEQYF. CDR3 bases: TGTGCCAGCAGCTTTGGAGCGGGGAACGAGCAGTACTTC.

This chain connects TRBV7-8 to TRBJ1-6; D is uncertain. V dropped 1 base and J dropped 6 bases, with 4 bases sitting between them. Germline values: CDR1 SGHVS, CDR2 FQNEAQ. This CDR3 has 13 amino acids. The CDR3 coding sequence is TGTGCCAGCAGCTTAGTTCTTAATTCACCCCTCCACTTT. Protein: CASSLVLNSPLHF.

This clone has a single count. The V and J genes are TRBV7-2 and TRBJ1-2, with no clear D. CDR3 length equals 12 residues. Germline V CDR1 and CDR2: SGHTA, FQGNSA. V lost 3 bases and J 3 bases, leaving 5 bases between the germline ends. In DNA form, the CDR3 reads TGTGCCAGCAGCTTCGGGGACTATGGCTACACCTTC. Translation gives CASSFGDYGYTF.

In this sample, this clone turned up a few times. The chain joins TRBV6-5 to TRBJ2-5; D may be TRBD2 (5 bases). The germline V gene encodes CDR1 MNHEY and CDR2 SVGAGI. This CDR3 is built from 13 residues. Trimming removed 5 bases from V and 9 bases from J, with 16 bases in between. This CDR3 reads CASSPGLVLAQYF. In DNA form, the CDR3 reads TGTGCCAGCAGTCCTGGACTGGTGCTGGCCCAGTACTTC.

In its sample, this clone was seen once. The chain links TRBV6-1 to TRBJ2-7, with D perhaps TRBD2 (6 bases). Germline assignment: CDR1 MNHNS and CDR2 SASEGT. The CDR3 sequence is 10 residues long. Trimming shortened V by 8 bases and J by 7 bases, and 9 bases separated the two germline ends. The CDR3 region is CASGRREQYF. The CDR3 nucleotides read TGTGCCAGCGGGAGGCGGGAGCAGTACTTC.

This clone was counted ten times or more. The chain is built from TRBV5-1 and TRBJ1-2, with 7 positions matching TRBD1. This CDR3 has 13 residues. Per germline, CDR1 SGHRS and CDR2 YFSETQ. Losses at the gene ends were 4 bases for V and 6 bases for J; bases not matched to a gene: 6. The DNA for the CDR3 is TGCGCCAGCAGCCAAGGGGGCACAAATGGCTACACCTTC. Its protein is CASSQGGTNGYTF.

The chain uses TRBV10-3 and TRBJ2-7; TRBD2 aligns across 12 bases. The CDR3 consists of 16 residues. Trimming took 6 bases from V and 2 from J; bases not matched to a gene: 8. From germline, CDR1 is ENHRY and CDR2 SYGVKD. CDR3 bases: TGTGCCATCAGCCTAGCGGGGGGGTTCGGAACCTACGAGCAGTACTTC. Protein: CAISLAGGFGTYEQYF.

This CDR3 reads CASSRGLNTEAFF. In nucleotides, the CDR3 is TGTGCCAGCAGTCGCGGATTGAACACTGAAGCTTTCTTT. V gene TRBV2 combines with J gene TRBJ1-1; D not certain. The V gene's germline CDR1 is SNHLY and CDR2 FYNNEI. V was trimmed by 5 bases and J by 0 bases, leaving 7 bases between them. This CDR3 comprises 13 residues.

The CDR3 here is CASRNGQGNQPQHF. Written as DNA, the CDR3 is TGTGCCAGCAGGAATGGACAGGGCAATCAGCCCCAGCATTTT. This chain connects TRBV6-5 to TRBJ1-5; TRBD1 matches 7 bases. V dropped 6 bases and J dropped 2; count of bases not matched to a gene: 4. CDR3 length equals 14 residues. Per germline, CDR1 MNHEY and CDR2 SVGAGI.

This sequence joins TRBV5-5 and TRBJ1-5, with D hard to call. V dropped 0 bases and J dropped 3 bases, with 7 bases sitting between them. Per the germline V gene, CDR1 is SGHKS and CDR2 is YYEKEE (reference sequence). This CDR3 has 14 residues. CDR3 loop: CASSLELPNQPQHF. CDR3 coding DNA: TGTGCCAGCAGCTTGGAACTCCCCAATCAGCCCCAGCATTTT.

The rearrangement uses TRBV30 and TRBJ2-3; 7 nucleotides align to TRBD1. Per germline, CDR1 GTSNPN and CDR2 SVGIG (reference sequence). The V gene end was trimmed by 3 bases and the J gene end by 2 bases; junction bases not matched to a gene: 5. The CDR3 totals 14 residues. CDR3 nucleotide sequence: TGTGCCTGGAGGCTAGGGGGCCACACAGATACGCAGTATTTT. Amino acid sequence: CAWRLGGHTDTQYF.

CDR3 sequence (DNA): TGCGCCAGCAGCCAATCACAGGGTATTAAGCCCCAGCATTTT. It is translated as CASSQSQGIKPQHF. The V and J genes are TRBV4-1 and TRBJ1-5; possibly TRBD1 for D (6 bases). The CDR3 runs 14 residues. Germline V gene lookup returns CDR1 MGHRA and CDR2 YSYEKL. Trimming pared 2 bases from V and 8 bases from J, leaving 13 bases between.

The rearrangement joins TRBV4-3 to TRBJ2-3, with 15 nucleotides matching TRBD2. This CDR3 region has 19 residues. From germline, CDR1 is LGHNA and CDR2 YSLEER. The J segment lost 1 base and the V segment lost 5 bases, leaving 10 bases of the junction unmatched. The CDR3 bases are TGCGCCAGCAGCTATTTCGGACTAGCGGGGGGGCCCGGCACAGATACGCAGTATTTT. This sequence encodes CASSYFGLAGGPGTDTQYF.

This clone appeared once. This chain joins TRBV6-1 and TRBJ2-3; no clear D. The CDR3 is 12 residues long. The germline gives CDR1 MNHNS, CDR2 SASEGT. V was clipped by 5 bases and J by 6 bases, with 9 bases between them. CDR3 sequence: CASSPWSDTQYF. The CDR3 nucleotides read TGTGCCAGCAGTCCCTGGAGCGATACGCAGTATTTT.

CDR3 residues: CSVLEGGAVTGELFF. The CDR3 DNA is TGCAGCGTTCTAGAGGGGGGGGCTGTCACCGGGGAGCTGTTTTTT. The rearrangement uses TRBV29-1 and TRBJ2-2; D is possibly TRBD2 (7 bases). The V end was cut by 5 bases, the J end by 4 bases, with 17 bases between. CDR3 length equals 15 residues. In germline, CDR1 is SQVTM, CDR2 ANQGSEA.

The chain couples TRBV5-1 to TRBJ2-7; 9 bases map to TRBD2. The J segment lost 0 bases and the V segment lost 5 bases, leaving 6 bases of the junction unmatched. This CDR3 region has 15 residues. Germline-derived CDR1 and CDR2 are SGHRS and YFSETQ. The CDR3 spells CASREAGGRSYEQYF. DNA of the CDR3: TGCGCCAGCAGAGAAGCGGGGGGCCGCTCCTACGAGCAGTACTTC.

The chain is built from TRBV4-1 and TRBJ1-6, with D uncertain. The CDR3 is made up of 17 amino acids. Germline CDR1 reads MGHRA; CDR2 reads YSYEKL. The V and J ends lost 0 bases and 8 bases respectively, with 17 bases between them. Here the CDR3 DNA reads TGCGCCAGCAGCCAAGATGTGAGAAGAATCTTACATTCACCCCTCCACTTT. The encoded protein is CASSQDVRRILHSPLHF.

This clone was recorded once. The chain couples TRBV2 to TRBJ1-5; D uncertain. Deletions cut 1 base from V and 6 bases from J, with 10 bases between. The CDR3 runs 14 residues. Germline V gene lookup returns CDR1 SNHLY and CDR2 FYNNEI. The CDR3 DNA reads TGTGCCAGCAGTGAAGTGGAGGGTACTCAGCCCCAGCATTTT. Translation: CASSEVEGTQPQHF.

The V gene is TRBV6-6, the J gene TRBJ2-7, with TRBD2 matching 7 bases. The CDR3 has 13 amino acids. Germline trimming cut 6 bases from V and 5 bases from J; bases unmatched to any gene: 7. CDR1 MNHNY and CDR2 SVGAGI come from the germline V gene (reference sequence). CDR3 bases: TGTGCCAGCAGGAAGACGAGCGGGGACGAGCAGTACTTC. It is translated as CASRKTSGDEQYF.

The chain employs TRBV6-5 and TRBJ1-4; D ambiguous. The CDR3 is made up of 16 amino acids. With 2 bases removed from V and 7 bases from J, the gap between germline ends came to 17 bases. Looked up from germline, CDR1 is MNHEY and CDR2 is SVGAGI. CDR3 DNA: TGTGCCAGCAGTTACCAACAAAGACCCGGCGGTGAAAAACTGTTTTTT. Residues: CASSYQQRPGGEKLFF.

The chain carries TRBV12-5 and TRBJ2-3, with D perhaps matching TRBD2 (5 bases). The CDR3 is made up of 14 amino acids. The V end was cut by 6 bases, the J end by 3 bases, with 13 bases between. Germline lookup yields CDR1 LGHNT and CDR2 FRNRAP. The DNA of the CDR3 is TGTGCTAGTGGCCGTGGGGAGAATACAGATACGCAGTATTTT. Translating it yields CASGRGENTDTQYF.

The gene calls are TRBV6-1 and TRBJ2-3; TRBD2 aligns across 10 bases. The CDR3 has 17 amino acids. After removal of 4 bases from V and 5 bases from J, the junction contained 12 bases not matched to a gene. CDR1 and CDR2 (germline): MNHNS, SASEGT. The CDR3 nucleotides read TGTGCCAGCAGTGGTTATTTCTACCTAGCGGGGGTAGATACGCAGTATTTT. Translated: CASSGYFYLAGVDTQYF.

This clone was detected only a few times. The gene calls are TRBV5-1 and TRBJ2-3; 8 bases map to TRBD1. Trimming removed 6 bases from V and 4 bases from J; junction bases left unmatched: 16. This CDR3 has 17 amino acids. Per the germline V gene, CDR1 is SGHRS and CDR2 is YFSETQ. CDR3 coding DNA: TGCGCCAGCAACCGCCCGGGACAGGCGATTAGCGCAGATACGCAGTATTTT. It specifies CASNRPGQAISADTQYF. Using reference TRBV5-1 and TRBJ2-3 for the parts outside the CDR3, the full variable domain is KAGVTQTPRYLIKTRGQQVTLSCSPISGHRSVSWYQQTPGQGLQFLFEYFSETQRNKGNFPGRFSGRQFSNSRSEMNVSTLELGDSALYLCASNRPGQAISADTQYFGPGTRLTVL.

The chain has TRBV30 and TRBJ2-3, with 7 bases lining up with TRBD2. The CDR3 sequence is 15 residues long. V lost 5 bases and J lost 1; bases outside the gene matches: 9. Germline loops: CDR1 GTSNPN, CDR2 SVGIG (reference sequence). The CDR3 protein is CAWGLSGARTDTQYF. CDR3 in DNA: TGTGCCTGGGGGCTCAGCGGGGCCCGCACAGATACGCAGTATTTT. The entire variable domain, with the rest obtained from reference TRBV30 and TRBJ2-3, is as follows: SQTIHQWPATLVQPVGSPLSLECTVEGTSNPNLYWYRQAAGRGLQLLFYSVGIGQISSEVPQNLSASRPQDRQFILSSKKLLLSDSGFYLCAWGLSGARTDTQYFGPGTRLTVL.

The rearrangement uses TRBV27 and TRBJ1-5; 8 bases agree with TRBD1. This CDR3 has 14 residues. The germline V gene has CDR1 MNHEY and CDR2 SMNVEV (reference sequence). V shed 11 bases and J 3 bases; nucleotides not matched to a gene: 9. CDR3 region: CAGTTGVLNQPQHF. The CDR3 DNA follows: TGTGCCGGCACGACAGGGGTCCTCAATCAGCCCCAGCATTTT.

The chain carries TRBV18 and TRBJ1-1; D might be TRBD1 (5 bases). The CDR3 length is 13 residues. Germline V gene lookup returns CDR1 KGHSH and CDR2 LQKENI. The ends were cut back, 1 base at V and 7 bases at J, with 10 bases in the middle. CDR3 loop: CASSPQVRDEAFF. Written as DNA, the CDR3 is TGTGCCAGCTCACCACAGGTCAGGGATGAAGCTTTCTTT. The variable domain in full, completed from reference TRBV18 and TRBJ1-1, reads NAGVMQNPRHLVRRRGQEARLRCSPMKGHSHVYWYRQLPEEGLKFMVYLQKENIIDESGMPKERFSAEFPKEGPSILRIQQVVRGDSAAYFCASSPQVRDEAFFGQGTRLTVV.

In this sample, this clone turned up a few times. The genes are TRBV30 and TRBJ2-7; no definite D call. Between the trimmed V and J ends, which lost 0 bases and 1 base, there was a span of 13 bases. The CDR3 runs 15 residues. Germline V gene sequence: CDR1 GTSNPN, CDR2 SVGIG (reference sequence). CDR3 sequence: CAWSVLHRKSYEQYF. CDR3 DNA: TGTGCCTGGAGTGTACTCCACAGAAAATCCTACGAGCAGTACTTC. The variable domain in full, with the rest retrieved from reference TRBV30 and TRBJ2-7, is SQTIHQWPATLVQPVGSPLSLECTVEGTSNPNLYWYRQAAGRGLQLLFYSVGIGQISSEVPQNLSASRPQDRQFILSSKKLLLSDSGFYLCAWSVLHRKSYEQYFGPGTRLTVT.